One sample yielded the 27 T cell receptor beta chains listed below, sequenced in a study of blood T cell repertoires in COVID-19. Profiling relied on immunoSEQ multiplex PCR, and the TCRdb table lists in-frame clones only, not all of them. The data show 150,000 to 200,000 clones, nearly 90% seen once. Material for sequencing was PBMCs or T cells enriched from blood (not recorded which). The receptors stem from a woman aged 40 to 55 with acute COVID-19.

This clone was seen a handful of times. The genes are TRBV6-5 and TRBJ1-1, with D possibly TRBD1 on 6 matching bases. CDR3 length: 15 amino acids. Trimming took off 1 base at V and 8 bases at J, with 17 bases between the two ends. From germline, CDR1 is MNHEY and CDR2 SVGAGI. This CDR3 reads CASSYLRTGNGEAFF. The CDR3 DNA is TGTGCCAGCAGTTACTTACGAACAGGGAATGGGGAAGCTTTCTTT.

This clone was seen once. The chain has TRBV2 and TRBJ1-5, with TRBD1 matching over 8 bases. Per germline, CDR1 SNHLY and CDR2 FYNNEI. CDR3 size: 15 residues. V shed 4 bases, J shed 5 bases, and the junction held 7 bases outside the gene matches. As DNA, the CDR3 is TGTGCCAGCAGTGGGACAGGGAACAGGGATCAGCCCCAGCATTTT. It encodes CASSGTGNRDQPQHF.

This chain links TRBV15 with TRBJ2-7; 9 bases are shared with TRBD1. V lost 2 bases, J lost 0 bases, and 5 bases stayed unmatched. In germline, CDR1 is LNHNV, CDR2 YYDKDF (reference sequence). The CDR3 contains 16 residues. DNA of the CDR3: TGTGCCACCAGCAGAAGTGGACAGGGGCTCTCCTACGAGCAGTACTTC. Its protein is CATSRSGQGLSYEQYF.

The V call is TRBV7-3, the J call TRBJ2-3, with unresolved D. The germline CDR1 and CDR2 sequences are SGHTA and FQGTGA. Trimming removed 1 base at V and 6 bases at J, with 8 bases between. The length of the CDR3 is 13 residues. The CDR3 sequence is CASSLSAVDTQYF. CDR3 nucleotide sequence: TGTGCCAGCAGCTTAAGCGCCGTCGATACGCAGTATTTT.

The CDR3 DNA follows: TGTGCCAGCAGCTTCGACTGGACGAACACCGGGGAGCTGTTTTTT. It yields the protein CASSFDWTNTGELFF. This chain connects TRBV7-9 to TRBJ2-2; D call uncertain. The CDR3 is made up of 15 amino acids. V was pared by 3 bases and J by 0 bases, with 8 bases between. Germline CDR1 and CDR2: SEHNR and FQNEAQ (reference sequence).

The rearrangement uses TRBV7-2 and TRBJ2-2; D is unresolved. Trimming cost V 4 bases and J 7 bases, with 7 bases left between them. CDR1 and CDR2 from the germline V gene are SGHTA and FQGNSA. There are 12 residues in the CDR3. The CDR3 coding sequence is TGTGCCAGCAGCTCCCCGGGCGGGGAGCTGTTTTTT. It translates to CASSSPGGELFF.

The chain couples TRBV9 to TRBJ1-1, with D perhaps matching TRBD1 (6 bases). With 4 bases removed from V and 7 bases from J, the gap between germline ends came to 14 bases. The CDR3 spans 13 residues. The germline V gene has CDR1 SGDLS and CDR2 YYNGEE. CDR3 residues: CASSPQGPLEAFF. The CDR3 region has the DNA TGTGCCAGCAGCCCCCAGGGGCCCCTTGAAGCTTTCTTT.

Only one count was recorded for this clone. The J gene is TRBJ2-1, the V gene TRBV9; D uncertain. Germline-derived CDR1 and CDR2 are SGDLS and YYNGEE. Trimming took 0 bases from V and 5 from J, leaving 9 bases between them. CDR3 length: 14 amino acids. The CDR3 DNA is TGTGCCAGCAGCGTAGGCGGAAGTGACAATGAGCAGTTCTTC. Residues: CASSVGGSDNEQFF.

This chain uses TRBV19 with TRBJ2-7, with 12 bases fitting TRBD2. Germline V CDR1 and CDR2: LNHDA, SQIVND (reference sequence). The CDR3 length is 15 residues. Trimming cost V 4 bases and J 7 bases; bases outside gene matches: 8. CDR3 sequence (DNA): TGTGCCAGTAGTACCGGACTAGCGGGATCCCTGGAGCAGTACTTC. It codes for CASSTGLAGSLEQYF.

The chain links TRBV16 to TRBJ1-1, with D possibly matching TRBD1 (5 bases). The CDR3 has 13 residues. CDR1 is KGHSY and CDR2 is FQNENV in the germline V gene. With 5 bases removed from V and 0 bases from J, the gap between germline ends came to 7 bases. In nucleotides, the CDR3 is TGTGCCAGCAGCGGGACTCTGAACACTGAAGCTTTCTTT. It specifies CASSGTLNTEAFF.

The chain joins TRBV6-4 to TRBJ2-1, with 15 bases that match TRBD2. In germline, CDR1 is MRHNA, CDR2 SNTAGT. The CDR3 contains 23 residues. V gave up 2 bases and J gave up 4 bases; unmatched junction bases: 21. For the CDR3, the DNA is TGTGCCAGCAGTGACCCCGGACTAGCGGGGGGGCCAAAATGCGGTGGTTCATACAATGAGCAGTTCTTC. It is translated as CASSDPGLAGGPKCGGSYNEQFF.

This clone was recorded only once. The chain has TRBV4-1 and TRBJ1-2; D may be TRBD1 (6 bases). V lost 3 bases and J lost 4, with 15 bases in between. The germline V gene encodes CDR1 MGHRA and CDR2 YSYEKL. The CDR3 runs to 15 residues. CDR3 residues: CASSQGQGLPYGYTF. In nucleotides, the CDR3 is TGCGCCAGCAGCCAGGGACAAGGGCTTCCCTATGGCTACACCTTC.

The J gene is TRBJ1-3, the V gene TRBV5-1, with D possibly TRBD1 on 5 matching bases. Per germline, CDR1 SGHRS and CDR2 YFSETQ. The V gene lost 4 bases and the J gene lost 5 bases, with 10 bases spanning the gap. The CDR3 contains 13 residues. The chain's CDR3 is CASSPDRRNTIYF. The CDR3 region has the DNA TGCGCCAGCAGCCCAGACAGAAGAAACACCATATATTTT.

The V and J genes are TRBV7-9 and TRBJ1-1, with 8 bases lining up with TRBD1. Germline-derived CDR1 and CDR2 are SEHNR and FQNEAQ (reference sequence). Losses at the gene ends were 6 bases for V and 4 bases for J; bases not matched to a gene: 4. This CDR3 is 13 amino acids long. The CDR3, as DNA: TGTGCCAGCAGGCGACAGGGGACCACTGAAGCTTTCTTT. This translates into CASRRQGTTEAFF.

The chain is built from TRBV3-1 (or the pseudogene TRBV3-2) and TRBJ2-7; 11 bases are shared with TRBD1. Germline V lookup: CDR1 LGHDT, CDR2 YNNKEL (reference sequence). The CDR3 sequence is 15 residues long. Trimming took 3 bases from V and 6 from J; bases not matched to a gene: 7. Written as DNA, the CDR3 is TGTGCCAGCAGCCACTCCGGGACAGGGGGGACCGAGCAGTACTTC. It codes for CASSHSGTGGTEQYF.

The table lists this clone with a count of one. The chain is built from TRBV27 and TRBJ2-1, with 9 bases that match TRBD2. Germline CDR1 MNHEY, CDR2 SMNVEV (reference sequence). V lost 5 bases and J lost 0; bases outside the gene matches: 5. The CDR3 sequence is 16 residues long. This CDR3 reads CASSPLAGSSYNEQFF. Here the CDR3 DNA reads TGTGCCAGCAGTCCTCTAGCGGGGAGCTCCTACAATGAGCAGTTCTTC.

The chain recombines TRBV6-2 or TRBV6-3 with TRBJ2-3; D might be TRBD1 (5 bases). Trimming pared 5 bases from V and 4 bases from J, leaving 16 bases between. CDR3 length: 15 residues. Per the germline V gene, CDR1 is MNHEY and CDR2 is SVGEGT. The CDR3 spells CASSDPQGWADTQYF. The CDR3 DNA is TGTGCCAGCAGTGACCCCCAGGGATGGGCAGATACGCAGTATTTT.

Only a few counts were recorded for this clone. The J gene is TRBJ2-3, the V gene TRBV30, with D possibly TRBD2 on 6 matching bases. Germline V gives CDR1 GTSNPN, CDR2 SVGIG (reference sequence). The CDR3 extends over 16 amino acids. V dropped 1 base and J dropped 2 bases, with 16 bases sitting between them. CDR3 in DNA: TGTGCCTGGAGTGGGGGACTCCTCACCCACACAGATACGCAGTATTTT. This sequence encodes CAWSGGLLTHTDTQYF.

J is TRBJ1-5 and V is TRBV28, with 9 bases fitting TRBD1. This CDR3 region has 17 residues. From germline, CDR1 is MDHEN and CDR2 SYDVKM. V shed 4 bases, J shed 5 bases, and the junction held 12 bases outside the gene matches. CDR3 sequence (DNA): TGTGCCAGCAGTTGGCTCGACAGGGGGTCCCAGGATCAGCCCCAGCATTTT. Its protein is CASSWLDRGSQDQPQHF. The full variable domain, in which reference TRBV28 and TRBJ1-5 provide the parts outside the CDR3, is DVKVTQSSRYLVKRTGEKVFLECVQDMDHENMFWYRQDPGLGLRLIYFSYDVKMKEKGDIPEGYSVSREKKERFSLILESASTNQTSMYLCASSWLDRGSQDQPQHFGDGTRLSIL.

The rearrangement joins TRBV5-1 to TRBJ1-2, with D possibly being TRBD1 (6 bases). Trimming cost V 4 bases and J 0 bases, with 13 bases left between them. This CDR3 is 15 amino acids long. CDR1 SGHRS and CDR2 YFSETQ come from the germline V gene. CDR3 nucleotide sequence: TGCGCCAGCAGCCCAACCGGACAGCCTAACTATGGCTACACCTTC. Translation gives CASSPTGQPNYGYTF.

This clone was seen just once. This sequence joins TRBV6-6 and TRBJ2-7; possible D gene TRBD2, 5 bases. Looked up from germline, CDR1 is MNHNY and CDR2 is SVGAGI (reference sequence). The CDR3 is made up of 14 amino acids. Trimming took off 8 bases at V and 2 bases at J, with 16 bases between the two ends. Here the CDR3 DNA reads TGTGCCAGCGGGGAAGAGCGGCTTCCCTACGAGCAGTACTTC. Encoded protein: CASGEERLPYEQYF.

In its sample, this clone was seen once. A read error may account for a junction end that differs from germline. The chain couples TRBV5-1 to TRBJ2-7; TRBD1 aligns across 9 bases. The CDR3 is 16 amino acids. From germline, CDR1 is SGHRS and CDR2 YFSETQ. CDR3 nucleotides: TGCGCCAGCAGTTTGGGACAGGGTAAATTGGGCTACGAGCAGTACTTC. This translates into CASSLGQGKLGYEQYF.

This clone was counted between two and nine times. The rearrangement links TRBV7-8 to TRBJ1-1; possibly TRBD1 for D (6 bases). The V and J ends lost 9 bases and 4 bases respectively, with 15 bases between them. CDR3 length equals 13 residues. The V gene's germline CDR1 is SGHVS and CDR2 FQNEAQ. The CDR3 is CARTNTGFTEAFF. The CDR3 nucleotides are TGTGCCAGGACAAATACAGGGTTCACTGAAGCTTTCTTT.

CDR3 DNA: TGTGCCAGCTCACCCCGGGAGACGAACACTGAAGCTTTCTTT. This encodes CASSPRETNTEAFF. This chain connects TRBV18 to TRBJ1-1; D ambiguous. Germline CDR1 reads KGHSH; CDR2 reads LQKENI. This CDR3 comprises 14 residues. V was trimmed by 3 bases and J by 1 base, leaving 9 bases between them.

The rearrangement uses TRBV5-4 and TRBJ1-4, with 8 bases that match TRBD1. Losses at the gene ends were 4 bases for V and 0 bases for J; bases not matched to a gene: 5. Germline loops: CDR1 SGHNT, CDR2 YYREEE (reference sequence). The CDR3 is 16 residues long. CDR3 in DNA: TGTGCCAGCAGCCGCGGACAGGGTGCAACTAATGAAAAACTGTTTTTT. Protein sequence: CASSRGQGATNEKLFF.

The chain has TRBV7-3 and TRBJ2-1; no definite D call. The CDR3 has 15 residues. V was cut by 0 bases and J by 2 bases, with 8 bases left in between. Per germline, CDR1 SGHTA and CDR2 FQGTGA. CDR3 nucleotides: TGTGCCAGCAGCTTAACTTGGCAACCCTACAATGAGCAGTTCTTC. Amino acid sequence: CASSLTWQPYNEQFF.

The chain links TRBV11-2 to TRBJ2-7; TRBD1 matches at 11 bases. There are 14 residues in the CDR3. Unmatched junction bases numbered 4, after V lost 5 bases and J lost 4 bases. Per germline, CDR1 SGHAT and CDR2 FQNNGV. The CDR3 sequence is CASSPGQGEYEQYF. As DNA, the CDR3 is TGTGCCAGCAGCCCGGGACAGGGGGAATACGAGCAGTACTTC.